What follows describes a single T cell receptor beta chain. This specimen comes from a study of blood T cell repertoires in COVID-19. V shed 10 bases and J shed 2 bases, with 21 bases lying between them. The CDR3 consists of 15 residues. CDR1 and CDR2 (germline): WSHSY, SAAADI. In the original processing: Reference gene primer amplification in the assay estimated nucleated cell counts. Sequencing was performed with immunoSEQ multiplex PCR; in TCRdb, only in-frame clones are kept and a portion is missing. That table supplies the V and J calls and clone size; D and trimming were determined from the DNA. Here the sample spans about 300,000 clones, around 90% being singletons.

The receptor comes from a woman aged 25 to 39 who had recovered from COVID-19. Sequencing input: PBMCs or T cells enriched from blood (not recorded which). The gene calls are TRBV10-2 and TRBJ2-7, with D possibly TRBD2 on 5 matching bases. The CDR3 region is CAKRTCGLRAYEQYF. The DNA of the CDR3 is TGCGCCAAACGAACCTGCGGATTGAGGGCCTACGAGCAGTACTTC.